Following are 27 T cell receptor beta chains from one sample sequenced in a study of identical twins. Using its own MiXCR run on the 5' RACE reads, TCRdb lists one record per CDR3 protein. The sample has about 690,000 distinct CDR3 sequences; over 5% are singletons. The sequencing sample was made of naive T cells sorted from blood. Source of these receptors: a man aged 18 to 30 in good health.

This chain links TRBV4-2 with TRBJ1-1; the match to TRBD1 covers 8 bases. Per the germline V gene, CDR1 is LGHNA and CDR2 is YNFKEQ. This CDR3 has 14 residues. Germline trimming cut 5 bases from V and 4 bases from J; bases unmatched to any gene: 6. The CDR3 DNA is TGTGCCAGCAGCTACAGACAGGGGCCCACTGAAGCTTTCTTT. Translating gives CASSYRQGPTEAFF.

For this clonotype: The CDR3 carries no conserved terminal phenylalanine or tryptophan, so it likely arises from a read error. V is TRBV12-3 or TRBV12-4 and J is TRBJ2-3; a weak D match, TRBD2 (7 bases). CDR3 length: 15 amino acids. Trimming removed 11 bases at V and 3 bases at J, with 21 bases between. DNA for the CDR3: TGTGCCGGCTCCCATGCCGGGGGGCGAACAGATACGCAGTATTCT. This gives the protein CAGSHAGGRTDTQYS.

This clonotype was detected only a few times. This sequence joins TRBV20-1 and TRBJ2-3; D call uncertain. Germline V gives CDR1 DFQATT, CDR2 SNEGSKA (reference sequence). Trimming took 0 bases from V and 1 from J, leaving 8 bases between them. The CDR3 sequence is 14 residues long. The CDR3 loop reads CSAREAARTDTQYF. The CDR3 DNA reads as TGCAGTGCTAGAGAGGCGGCACGCACAGATACGCAGTATTTT.

This clonotype was counted at least ten times. The chain is built from TRBV6-5 and TRBJ2-1; D uncertain. V lost 2 bases and J lost 8, with 16 bases in between. CDR3 size: 15 residues. The germline V gene encodes CDR1 MNHEY and CDR2 SVGAGI. Here the CDR3 reads CASSYRTSRGDEQFF. CDR3 in DNA: TGTGCCAGCAGTTACCGGACCTCCCGCGGCGATGAGCAGTTCTTC.

This clonotype was detected ten times or more. The chain couples TRBV9 to TRBJ2-3, with 7 nucleotides matching TRBD1. This CDR3 region has 14 residues. Germline trimming cut 6 bases from V and 3 bases from J; bases unmatched to any gene: 7. CDR1 and CDR2 from the germline V gene are SGDLS and YYNGEE. The CDR3 spells CASTSGTATDTQYF. For the CDR3, the DNA is TGTGCCAGCACCTCTGGGACAGCTACAGATACGCAGTATTTT. The variable domain in full, completed from reference TRBV9 and TRBJ2-3, reads DSGVTQTPKHLITATGQRVTLRCSPRSGDLSVYWYQQSLDQGLQFLIQYYNGEERAKGNILERFSAQQFPDLHSELNLSSLELGDSALYFCASTSGTATDTQYFGPGTRLTVL.

The rearrangement links TRBV25-1 to TRBJ2-7; TRBD1 matches 8 bases. V lost 2 bases to trimming and J lost 0 bases; unmatched junction nucleotides: 0. CDR3 size: 14 residues. CDR1 MGHDK and CDR2 SYGVNS come from the germline V gene. In DNA, the CDR3 is TGTGCCAGCAGTGAAGGACAGGGCTCCTACGAGCAGTACTTC. Its translation: CASSEGQGSYEQYF.

This chain links TRBV7-9 with TRBJ2-3; a weak D match, TRBD2 (6 bases). This CDR3 contains 14 residues. Deletions cut 8 bases from V and 5 bases from J, with 17 bases between. Germline V gene data show CDR1 as SEHNR and CDR2 as FQNEAQ (reference sequence). The chain's CDR3 is CASLAVPRIDTQYF. CDR3 coding DNA: TGTGCCAGCTTAGCGGTTCCCCGGATAGATACGCAGTATTTT.

This clonotype showed up just a few times. The J gene is TRBJ1-6, the V gene TRBV25-1; D call uncertain. V lost 4 bases to trimming and J lost 7 bases, with 5 bases between them. The germline V gene has CDR1 MGHDK and CDR2 SYGVNS. CDR3 length equals 12 residues. CDR3 nucleotides: TGTGCCAGCAGTGCCCCGAATTCACCCCTCCACTTT. Encoded protein: CASSAPNSPLHF.

In this sample, this clonotype turned up a few times. This rearrangement joins TRBV6-1 to TRBJ2-7, with 11 bases identical to TRBD2. The germline V gene encodes CDR1 MNHNS and CDR2 SASEGT. The CDR3 is 15 amino acids. V shed 6 bases and J 3 bases; nucleotides not matched to a gene: 7. CDR3 sequence: CASRSGTSGIYEQYV. The CDR3 DNA follows: TGTGCCAGCAGATCCGGGACTAGCGGTATCTACGAGCAGTACGTC.

This clonotype was observed a few times. The gene calls are TRBV13 and TRBJ1-2; D not resolved. The CDR3 contains 12 residues. V was clipped by 8 bases and J by 4 bases, with 11 bases between them. Germline V gene sequence: CDR1 PRHDT, CDR2 FYEKMQ (reference sequence). CDR3 bases: TGTGCCAGCCTCACAGATGCCTATGGCTACACCTTC. Translating it yields CASLTDAYGYTF.

This clonotype was picked up a small number of times. The genes are TRBV12-3 or TRBV12-4 and TRBJ1-5; D gene uncertain. The V and J ends lost 3 bases and 9 bases respectively, with 21 bases between them. The CDR3 has 16 amino acids. CDR3 coding DNA: TGTGCCAGCAGTTTTCGTCCGGAAGTTTTAAGGGCGCCCCAGCATTTT. Its protein is CASSFRPEVLRAPQHF.

In its sample, this clonotype was seen many times. The rearrangement links TRBV5-6 to TRBJ2-1; D not certain. Trimming took off 3 bases at V and 3 bases at J, with 10 bases between the two ends. CDR1 is SGHDT, CDR2 YYEEEE, per germline. The CDR3 is 14 residues long. The CDR3 bases are TGTGCCAGCAGCTACCTCCTCAGCTACAATGAGCAGTTCTTC. It yields the protein CASSYLLSYNEQFF.

There are many counts of this clonotype. The chain is built from TRBV5-1 and TRBJ1-1; D not resolved. The CDR3 spans 17 residues. The V end lost 0 bases, the J end lost 3 bases, and 18 bases lay between the germline ends. The V gene's germline CDR1 is SGHRS and CDR2 YFSETQ. CDR3 in amino acids: CASSLAAGSRTDTEAFF. The DNA for the CDR3 is TGCGCCAGCAGCTTGGCTGCGGGGTCGCGGACCGACACTGAAGCTTTCTTT.

Many counts were recorded for this clonotype. The chain employs TRBV27 and TRBJ2-1; 8 nucleotides align to TRBD2. Germline V lookup: CDR1 MNHEY, CDR2 SMNVEV (reference sequence). The CDR3 has 15 amino acids. The V and J ends lost 0 bases and 4 bases, in that order; junction bases with no gene match: 2. CDR3 sequence reads: CASSLSVAGYNEQFF. The CDR3 DNA reads TGTGCCAGCAGTTTATCGGTAGCGGGATACAATGAGCAGTTCTTC.

At least ten counts were recorded for this clonotype. The J gene is TRBJ2-5, the V gene TRBV6-2 or TRBV6-3; D might be TRBD1 (6 bases). Germline CDR1 MNHEY, CDR2 SVGEGT. V shed 7 bases and J shed 4 bases, with 13 bases lying between them. This CDR3 contains 13 residues. The CDR3 sequence: CASTPTGRETQYF. Written as DNA, the CDR3 is TGTGCCAGCACCCCAACAGGGAGAGAGACCCAGTACTTC.

This clonotype showed up just a few times. CDR3 sequence reads: CASSPSSSPDTQYF. CDR3 in DNA: TGCGCCAGCAGCCCAAGTTCGTCCCCAGATACGCAGTATTTT. V usage is TRBV4-3 and J usage is TRBJ2-3; D not resolved. This CDR3 has 14 amino acids. Germline CDR1 reads LGHNA; CDR2 reads YSLEER. V lost 4 bases and J 4 bases, leaving 12 bases between the germline ends.

This clonotype showed up just a few times. This chain joins TRBV5-1 and TRBJ2-1; TRBD2 agrees at 10 bases. After removal of 0 bases from V and 3 bases from J, the junction contained 6 bases not matched to a gene. This CDR3 region has 17 residues. Germline V gives CDR1 SGHRS, CDR2 YFSETQ. CDR3 sequence reads: CASSLALAGVNYNEQFF. CDR3 nucleotide sequence: TGCGCCAGCAGCTTGGCTCTAGCGGGGGTAAACTACAATGAGCAGTTCTTC. The variable domain in full, completed from reference TRBV5-1 and TRBJ2-1, reads KAGVTQTPRYLIKTRGQQVTLSCSPISGHRSVSWYQQTPGQGLQFLFEYFSETQRNKGNFPGRFSGRQFSNSRSEMNVSTLELGDSALYLCASSLALAGVNYNEQFFGPGTRLTVL.

This clonotype was seen repeatedly, ten times or more. The gene calls are TRBV5-1 and TRBJ2-1; TRBD2 matches 7 bases. The ends lost 1 base at V and 2 bases at J; junction bases unmatched: 3. The CDR3 is 15 residues long. Germline CDR1 and CDR2: SGHRS and YFSETQ. Here the CDR3 reads CASSLPSGTYNEQFF. CDR3 DNA: TGCGCCAGCAGCTTGCCTAGCGGTACCTACAATGAGCAGTTCTTC.

The CDR3 coding sequence is TGCAGTGCTAGAGATTCGGGTTTGAGCACTGAAGCTTTCTTT. Translating gives CSARDSGLSTEAFF. The rearrangement uses TRBV20-1 and TRBJ1-1, with unresolved D. Trimming pared 0 bases from V and 4 bases from J, leaving 12 bases between. The CDR3 is 14 amino acids. Germline V gene lookup returns CDR1 DFQATT and CDR2 SNEGSKA (reference sequence).

This clonotype appeared many times. The genes are TRBV5-6 and TRBJ2-4, with 7 bases lining up with TRBD2. Germline-derived CDR1 and CDR2 are SGHDT and YYEEEE. Trimming at V came to 1 base and at J to 0 bases, leaving 7 bases not matched to a gene. The CDR3 covers 17 residues. The CDR3 sequence is CASSLSRGSSAKNIQYF. The CDR3 region has the DNA TGTGCCAGCAGCTTGTCTCGCGGGAGTTCAGCCAAAAACATTCAGTACTTC.

This clonotype was detected only a few times. As DNA, the CDR3 is TGTGCCAGCAGCCCCACCGGACAGGCCACTTTTAACTATGGCTACACCTTC. This sequence encodes CASSPTGQATFNYGYTF. V is TRBV28 and J is TRBJ1-2, with 7 bases identical to TRBD1. V lost 6 bases and J lost 1; bases outside the gene matches: 14. CDR3 size: 17 residues. Germline V gene sequence: CDR1 MDHEN, CDR2 SYDVKM.

In this sample, this clonotype turned up many times. The gene calls are TRBV28 and TRBJ2-1; unclear D gene. Per germline, CDR1 MDHEN and CDR2 SYDVKM. This CDR3 is built from 13 residues. V lost 1 base and J 13 bases, leaving 14 bases between the germline ends. CDR3 sequence (DNA): TGTGCCAGCAGTTTATTGGATGGTCGCCATCAGTTCTTC. Its translation: CASSLLDGRHQFF.

This clonotype has a count of ten or more. The V call is TRBV4-3, the J call TRBJ2-7, with D possibly TRBD1 on 5 matching bases. This CDR3 comprises 12 residues. Trimming took off 4 bases at V and 8 bases at J, with 12 bases between the two ends. In germline, CDR1 is LGHNA, CDR2 YSLEER. The CDR3 nucleotides read TGCGCCAGCAGCCTCTCGAAGGGGAAGCAGTACTTC. Protein sequence: CASSLSKGKQYF.

A remark on this clonotype: Possible read error: a much larger clone is one base away. The chain joins TRBV12-5 to TRBJ1-1; TRBD1 aligns across 7 bases. The V gene's germline CDR1 is LGHNT and CDR2 FRNRAP. J gave up 5 bases and V 5 bases, and 11 bases lay outside the gene matches. The CDR3 has 15 amino acids. The CDR3 sequence: CASGTTGWGSTEAFF. As DNA, the CDR3 is TGTGCTAGTGGTACGACAGGGTGGGGAAGTACTGAAGCTTTCTTT.

This clonotype was recorded a few times. The gene calls are TRBV10-3 and TRBJ2-5; possible D gene TRBD2, 5 bases. The CDR3 runs 14 residues. The V gene's germline CDR1 is ENHRY and CDR2 SYGVKD. Trimming took 0 bases from V and 2 from J, leaving 7 bases between them. The CDR3 here is CAISESRGQETQYF. Written as DNA, the CDR3 is TGTGCCATCAGTGAGTCCCGGGGACAAGAGACCCAGTACTTC.

The chain links TRBV20-1 to TRBJ2-1; D call uncertain. Germline values: CDR1 DFQATT, CDR2 SNEGSKA (reference sequence). Trimming left V 6 bases short and J 7 bases short, with 10 bases between. The CDR3 is made up of 11 amino acids. The chain's CDR3 is CSAAVGNEQFF. The CDR3 DNA is TGCAGTGCCGCGGTCGGGAATGAGCAGTTCTTC.

The CDR3 region has the DNA TGTGCCAGCTCACCGACGCAAGGGAGCTCCTACGAGCAGTACTTC. This encodes CASSPTQGSSYEQYF. This chain joins TRBV18 and TRBJ2-7; weak D call: TRBD2 (5 bases). V gave up 3 bases and J gave up 0 bases, with 12 bases separating them. The CDR3 is 15 residues long. The germline V gene has CDR1 KGHSH and CDR2 LQKENI.